The table lists the clone carrying this TCR beta chain with many counts. The germline gives CDR1 SGHTA, CDR2 FQGTGA. The CDR3 sequence is 15 residues long. The J segment lost 1 base and the V segment lost 2 bases, leaving 3 bases of the junction unmatched. This specimen belongs to a study of Graves' ophthalmopathy and Graves' hyperthyroidism. RNA transcripts were the source from which TCR beta CDR3 regions were amplified. Amplification began with first-round RT-PCR using HTBI primers, then second-round multiplex PCR was performed. TCRdb re-called the multiplex PCR reads with MiXCR, one entry per CDR3 protein. The profile shows 740,000 or so distinct CDR3 sequences, around 40% of them singletons.

This clonotype originated in an adult man with Graves' ophthalmopathy. The gene calls are TRBV7-3 and TRBJ2-7; the match to TRBD2 covers 9 bases. The sequenced sample consisted of peripheral blood. CDR3 residues: CASSLASGGSYEQYF. CDR3 bases: TGTGCCAGCAGCTTAGCGAGCGGGGGGTCCTACGAGCAGTACTTC. The full variable domain, rest sourced from reference TRBV7-3 and TRBJ2-7, is GAGVSQTPSNKVTEKGKYVELRCDPISGHTALYWYRQSLGQGPEFLIYFQGTGAADDSGLPNDRFFAVRPEGSVSTLKIQRTERGDSAVYLCASSLASGGSYEQYFGPGTRLTVT.